Here is one TCR beta chain with its context. Naive-designated CD8 cells lacked CD45RO, were positively enriched for CCR7, and omitted terminally differentiated effector memory CD45RA+ cells. Trimming took 6 bases from V and 1 from J, leaving 13 bases between them. Germline CDR1 is WNHNN and CDR2 is SYGVQD (reference sequence). This CDR3 is built from 14 residues. This sample is drawn from a study of shared clonotypes between healthy human individuals. TCRdb's copy holds only in-frame clones and misses some; the assay was immunoSEQ multiplex PCR. Of just over 2,000,000 clones listed, about 95% are singletons.

Sequencing used naive CD8+ T cells sorted from blood. The chain links TRBV10-1 to TRBJ2-7; no clear D gene. This TCR was sampled from a man between 18 and 29 years old in good health. CDR3 sequence: CASSDTVLSYEQYF. In nucleotides, the CDR3 is TGCGCCAGCAGCGATACAGTCCTTTCCTACGAGCAGTACTTC.